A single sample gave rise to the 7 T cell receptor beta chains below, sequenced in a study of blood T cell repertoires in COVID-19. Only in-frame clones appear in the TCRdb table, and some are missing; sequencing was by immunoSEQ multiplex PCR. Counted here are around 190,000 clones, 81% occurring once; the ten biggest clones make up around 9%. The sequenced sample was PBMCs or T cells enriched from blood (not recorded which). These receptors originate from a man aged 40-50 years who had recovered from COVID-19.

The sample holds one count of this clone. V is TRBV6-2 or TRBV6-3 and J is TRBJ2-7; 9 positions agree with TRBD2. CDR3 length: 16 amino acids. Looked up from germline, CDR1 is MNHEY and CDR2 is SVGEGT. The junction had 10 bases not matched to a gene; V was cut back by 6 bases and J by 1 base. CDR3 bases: TGTGCCAGCAGCCGGGCCGGGACTAGCAAGTCCTACGAGCAGTACTTC. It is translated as CASSRAGTSKSYEQYF.

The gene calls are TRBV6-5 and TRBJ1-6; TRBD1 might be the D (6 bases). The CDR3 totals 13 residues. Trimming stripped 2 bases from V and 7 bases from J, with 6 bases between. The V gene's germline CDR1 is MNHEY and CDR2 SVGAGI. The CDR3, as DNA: TGTGCCAGCAGTTACACAGGGAATTCACCCCTCCACTTT. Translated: CASSYTGNSPLHF.

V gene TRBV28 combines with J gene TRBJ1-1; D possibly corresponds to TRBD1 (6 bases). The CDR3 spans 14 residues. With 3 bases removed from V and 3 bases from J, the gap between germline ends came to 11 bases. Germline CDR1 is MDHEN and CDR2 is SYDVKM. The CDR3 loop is CASSLDRLHTEAFF. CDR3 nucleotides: TGTGCCAGCAGTTTGGACAGACTCCACACTGAAGCTTTCTTT.

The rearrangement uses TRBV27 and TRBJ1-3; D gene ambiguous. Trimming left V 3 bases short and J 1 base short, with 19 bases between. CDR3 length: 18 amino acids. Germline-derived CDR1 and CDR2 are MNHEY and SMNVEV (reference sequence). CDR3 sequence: CASSFFPDSFLSGNTIYF. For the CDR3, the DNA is TGTGCCAGCAGTTTTTTCCCGGACTCATTCTTGTCTGGAAACACCATATATTTT.

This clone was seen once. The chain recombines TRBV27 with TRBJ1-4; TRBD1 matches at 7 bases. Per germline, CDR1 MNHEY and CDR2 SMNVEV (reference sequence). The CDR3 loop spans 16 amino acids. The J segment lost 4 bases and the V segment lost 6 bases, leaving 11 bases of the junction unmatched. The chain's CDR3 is CASRPRLTGINEKLFF. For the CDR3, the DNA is TGTGCCAGCAGGCCCAGGCTGACAGGGATTAATGAAAAACTGTTTTTT.

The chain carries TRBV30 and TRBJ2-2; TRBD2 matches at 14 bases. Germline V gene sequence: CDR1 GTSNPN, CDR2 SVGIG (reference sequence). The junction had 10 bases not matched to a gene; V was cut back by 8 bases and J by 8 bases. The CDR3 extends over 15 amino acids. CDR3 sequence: CARTPGLAGEGELFF. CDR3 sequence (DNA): TGTGCCAGAACACCGGGACTAGCGGGAGAGGGGGAGCTGTTTTTT.

The chain's CDR3 is CASSAAGTGGTGELFF. CDR3 bases: TGTGCCAGTAGTGCAGCCGGGACAGGGGGGACCGGGGAGCTGTTTTTT. This chain links TRBV19 with TRBJ2-2; 11 bases are shared with TRBD1. V dropped 5 bases and J dropped 5; count of bases not matched to a gene: 7. This CDR3 is 16 amino acids long. The V gene's germline CDR1 is LNHDA and CDR2 SQIVND (reference sequence). The full variable domain, rest sourced from reference TRBV19 and TRBJ2-2, is DGGITQSPKYLFRKEGQNVTLSCEQNLNHDAMYWYRQDPGQGLRLIYYSQIVNDFQKGDIAEGYSVSREKKESFPLTVTSAQKNPTAFYLCASSAAGTGGTGELFFGEGSRLTVL.